This is a list of T cell receptor beta chains from one sample in a study of regulatory T cells in long-lasting Graves disease. TCRdb recomputed calls from the multiplex PCR reads with MiXCR, one row per CDR3 protein. The sample includes fewer than 400,000 distinct CDR3 sequences, around 20% seen only once; the top ten take around 20%. The starting material was peripheral blood mononuclear cells (PBMCs), obtained when the disease was refractory, from a patient treated with antithyroid drugs. Receptors originate from a female donor with Graves disease. The CDR3 runs from the conserved cysteine through the conserved F or W. Rows may omit the clone size; those that give it use once, few, many or a size class.

size,J,V,CDR3
many,TRBJ2-5,TRBV5-5,CASSPRLQETQYF
.,TRBJ2-3,TRBV27,CASSPLPSGTTDTQYF
.,TRBJ2-1,TRBV3-1,CASSLQGSDEQFF
many,TRBJ2-7,TRBV28,CASGFRGSGQYF
many,TRBJ2-7,TRBV11-2,CASSLGRGSNEQYF
once,TRBJ1-1,TRBV20-1,CSARGESGEAFF
many,TRBJ1-1,TRBV20-1,CSASGRGVGRLNTEAFF
few,TRBJ2-7,TRBV29-1,CSVAGGNRYEQYF
.,TRBJ2-2,TRBV7-8,CASSVHGLAGVGNTGELFF
many,TRBJ2-7,TRBV2,CASSERQGTTEQYF
.,TRBJ2-7,TRBV4-3,CASSQNPGPPYEQYF
few,TRBJ1-1,TRBV7-3,CASSLPRGQNTEAFF
few,TRBJ1-2,TRBV4-3,CASSQSRSYGYTF
few,TRBJ2-7,TRBV30,CAWSSGQGQDSYEQYF
.,TRBJ2-7,TRBV20-1,CSATNRDRAYEQYF
.,TRBJ1-1,TRBV10-3,CATNAGGEAFF
many,TRBJ1-5,TRBV28,CASKNQLGAPSNQPQHF
many,TRBJ2-5,TRBV7-2,CASSYEVQETQYF
many,TRBJ1-1,TRBV6-1,CASRATGGMNTEAFF
.,TRBJ2-4,TRBV7-2,CASSYTGGKNIQYF
few,TRBJ1-6,TRBV15,CATGDRANSPLHF
.,TRBJ1-5,TRBV7-3,CASSLPEGDQPQHF
.,TRBJ1-6,TRBV7-3,CASSLSAGYNSPLHF
many,TRBJ2-2,TRBV28,CASSLGLAGAGELFF
.,TRBJ1-5,TRBV19,CASSILGEPNQPQHF